This is a list of T cell receptor beta chains from one sample in a study of blood T cell repertoires in COVID-19. TCRdb keeps only in-frame clones here, not all; method: immunoSEQ multiplex PCR. This table has about 220,000 clones, 85% appearing once. Sequenced input: peripheral blood. The source is a man aged 45-65 years who had recovered from COVID-19. Each CDR3 is given with its conserved first and last residue. A D gene is named only where the DNA matches it firmly. Clone size is shown for a subset of rows, as once, few, many or a class of expanded clone.

j_call d_call clone_size v_call cdr3_aa cdr3_nt
TRBJ2-1 - - TRBV5-1 CASSPRGGVSEQFF TGCGCCAGCAGCCCCCGTGGAGGAGTAAGTGAGCAGTTCTTC
TRBJ2-5 - - TRBV30 CAWTSDQETQYF TGTGCCTGGACTAGCGACCAAGAGACCCAGTACTTC
TRBJ2-1 - - TRBV3-1/TRBV3-2 CASSPSLMYEQFF TGTGCCAGCAGCCCCAGTCTTATGTATGAGCAGTTCTTC
TRBJ2-7 TRBD2 - TRBV6-1 CASSDKSGRALILSEQYF TGTGCCAGCAGTGATAAGAGCGGGAGGGCCTTGATTCTTAGTGAGCAGTACTTC
TRBJ1-2 - - TRBV25-1 CASSDTRGYTF TGTGCCAGCTCGGACACCCGAGGCTACACCTTC
TRBJ1-3 TRBD1 - TRBV19 CASSERSSLTGGSGNTIYF TGTGCCAGTAGTGAACGCTCGAGCTTAACAGGGGGCTCGGGAAACACCATATATTTT
TRBJ1-1 TRBD1 - TRBV5-1 CASSLGTGSNTEAFF TGCGCCAGCAGCTTGGGGACAGGGTCGAACACTGAAGCTTTCTTT
TRBJ2-3 - - TRBV7-8 CASSPRRGSTDTQYF TGTGCCAGCAGCCCCCGAAGGGGAAGCACAGATACGCAGTATTTT
TRBJ2-7 - - TRBV11-2 CASSPRTAYEQYF TGTGCCAGCAGCCCGAGGACAGCCTACGAGCAGTACTTC
TRBJ2-7 TRBD2 - TRBV3-1/TRBV3-2 CASSQAWGGYEQYF TGTGCCAGCAGCCAAGCCTGGGGGGGATACGAGCAGTACTTC
TRBJ1-6 - - TRBV30 CAGGRTATTYNSPLHF TGTGCCGGGGGGAGGACAGCCACCACCTATAATTCACCCCTCCACTTT
TRBJ1-5 - - TRBV28 CASSLPQLSPPLQPQHF TGTGCCAGCAGTTTACCCCAACTATCCCCCCCGCTTCAGCCCCAGCATTTT
TRBJ2-1 TRBD2 - TRBV28 CASRPSGSRHNEQFF TGTGCCAGCAGACCTAGCGGGAGCCGTCACAATGAGCAGTTCTTC
TRBJ1-1 - - TRBV30 CAWSVGGDAFF TGTGCCTGGAGTGTGGGGGGTGACGCTTTCTTT
TRBJ1-5 - - TRBV7-2 CASSLARGGIGSQHF TGTGCCAGCAGCTTAGCGCGGGGGGGGATTGGATCACAGCATTTT
TRBJ1-1 - - TRBV28 CASSQGTRATEAFF TGTGCCAGCAGCCAAGGGACAAGAGCCACTGAAGCTTTCTTT
TRBJ2-3 TRBD1 - TRBV11-3 CASSWGGQGADTQYF TGTGCCAGCAGCTGGGGAGGACAGGGGGCTGATACGCAGTATTTT
TRBJ2-3 TRBD2 few TRBV29-1 CSVEGGLAATDTQYF TGCAGCGTTGAGGGAGGGCTAGCGGCCACAGATACGCAGTATTTT
TRBJ2-1 - once TRBV27 CASSLGGQTYNEQFF TGTGCCAGCAGTTTAGGGGGACAAACATACAATGAGCAGTTCTTC
TRBJ2-1 - few TRBV30 CAWSRNGMGQFF TGTGCCTGGAGTCGGAACGGGATGGGGCAGTTCTTC
TRBJ2-3 - - TRBV11-3 CASSFLSRGTQYF TGTGCCAGCAGCTTCCTATCACGCGGTACGCAGTATTTT
TRBJ2-5 TRBD2 - TRBV7-2 CASSLGTSIETQYF TGTGCCAGCAGCTTAGGGACTAGCATTGAGACCCAGTACTTC
TRBJ2-1 - - TRBV7-2 CASSHRSVYEQFF TGTGCCAGCAGCCATAGATCCGTCTATGAGCAGTTCTTC
TRBJ2-7 - - TRBV6-1 CASSEGGLAVYEQYF TGTGCCAGCAGTGAAGGAGGGCTAGCAGTATACGAGCAGTACTTC
TRBJ1-1 TRBD1 once TRBV7-9 CASSDRGINTEAFF TGTGCCAGCAGCGACAGGGGAATAAACACTGAAGCTTTCTTT
TRBJ2-7 - - TRBV2 CASSAPLHEQYF TGTGCCAGCAGTGCCCCCCTCCACGAGCAGTACTTC
TRBJ2-5 - - TRBV21-1 CASSGPGLAGEEQETQYF TGTGCCAGCAGCGGTCCGGGACTAGCGGGAGAGGAGCAAGAGACCCAGTACTTC
TRBJ2-7 - - TRBV11-2 CASSYPLNEQYF TGTGCCAGCAGCTACCCTCTAAACGAGCAGTACTTC
TRBJ2-3 - - TRBV24-1 CATSDDADSSGTDTQYF TGTGCCACCAGTGACGACGCCGACTCCTCGGGCACAGATACGCAGTATTTT
TRBJ1-4 TRBD1 - TRBV28 CATSGGFGEKLFF TGTGCCACCTCAGGGGGGTTTGGCGAAAAACTGTTTTTT
TRBJ2-2 TRBD2 - TRBV3-1/TRBV3-2 CASSQGTTGTSAGELFF TGTGCCAGCAGCCAAGGCACAACAGGGACTAGCGCCGGGGAGCTGTTTTTT
TRBJ2-7 - - TRBV11-2 CASSLQLKGQAYEQYF TGTGCCAGCAGCTTGCAGTTGAAGGGACAAGCCTACGAGCAGTACTTC
TRBJ2-5 - - TRBV13 CASSLRAGVETQYF TGTGCCAGCAGCTTGCGGGCAGGGGTGGAGACCCAGTACTTC
TRBJ1-2 - few TRBV7-2 CASSPGGSGNYGYTF TGTGCCAGCAGCCCGGGGGGCAGTGGGAACTATGGCTACACCTTC
TRBJ2-3 - once TRBV9 CASSVVPAAFTDTQYF TGTGCCAGCAGCGTAGTACCAGCGGCCTTCACAGATACGCAGTATTTT
TRBJ1-2 TRBD1 once TRBV28 CASSFEDHRGLKLF TGTGCCAGCAGTTTTGAGGATCACAGGGGGCTGAAACTCTTC
TRBJ1-4 TRBD1 - TRBV30 CAWSFSGTGDKKLFF TGTGCCTGGAGTTTTTCCGGGACAGGGGATAAAAAACTGTTTTTT
TRBJ2-3 TRBD1 - TRBV18 CASSPGTGSTDTQYF TGTGCCAGCTCACCGGGGACAGGAAGCACAGATACGCAGTATTTT
TRBJ1-2 TRBD1 - TRBV28 CASSAPDRGNYGYTF TGTGCCAGCAGTGCACCGGACAGGGGAAACTATGGCTACACCTTC
TRBJ2-1 - - TRBV28 CASNPGAAAYNEQFF TGTGCCAGCAACCCAGGAGCGGCAGCGTACAATGAGCAGTTCTTC
TRBJ2-3 - - TRBV27 CASSLSLVSTDTQYF TGTGCCAGCAGTTTATCCCTAGTTAGCACAGATACGCAGTATTTT